What follows are 32 T cell receptor beta chains derived from one specimen sequenced in a study of T cells in Graves' hyperthyroidism and ophthalmopathy. RNA transcripts gave rise to amplified TCR beta CDR3 regions. During a first-round RT-PCR of the TCR CDR3, the HTBI primer set was used. TCRdb re-called the multiplex PCR reads with MiXCR, one entry per CDR3 protein. The table shows 300,000 to 350,000 distinct CDR3 sequences, with about 14% occurring only once. Source material: blood. The receptors come from a woman in her 30s with Graves' hyperthyroidism.

Ten or more counts support this clonotype. The chain carries TRBV28 and TRBJ1-6, with D perhaps TRBD1 (6 bases). Germline V gene data show CDR1 as MDHEN and CDR2 as SYDVKM. The CDR3 runs 15 residues. V lost 2 bases, J lost 7 bases, and 12 bases lay in between. The CDR3 DNA is TGTGCCAGCAGTTTACAGGGGACCGGCAATTCACCCCTCCACTTT. Translated: CASSLQGTGNSPLHF.

This clonotype was observed at least ten times. V usage is TRBV28 and J usage is TRBJ2-2; the D call may be TRBD1 or TRBD2 (5 bases each). From germline, CDR1 is MDHEN and CDR2 SYDVKM. Trimming shortened V by 10 bases and J by 3 bases, and 18 bases separated the two germline ends. The CDR3 covers 15 residues. The CDR3 is CATSGAGRDTGELFF. In nucleotides, the CDR3 is TGTGCCACCTCCGGGGCAGGGCGAGACACCGGGGAGCTGTTTTTT.

At least ten counts were recorded for this clonotype. V and J are TRBV9 and TRBJ2-3; no clear D gene. The V end lost 0 bases, the J end lost 6 bases, and 8 bases lay between the germline ends. The CDR3 is 13 amino acids. The V gene's germline CDR1 is SGDLS and CDR2 YYNGEE. The CDR3 is CASSVAPLDTQYF. The CDR3 region has the DNA TGTGCCAGCAGCGTAGCCCCCCTTGATACGCAGTATTTT.

This clonotype appeared many times. The rearrangement joins TRBV28 to TRBJ2-1, with no clear D. The germline V gene encodes CDR1 MDHEN and CDR2 SYDVKM. The CDR3 extends over 14 amino acids. V lost 2 bases, J lost 3 bases, and 8 bases lay in between. As DNA, the CDR3 is TGTGCCAGCAGTTTAGCGGCAGACTACAATGAGCAGTTCTTC. This gives the protein CASSLAADYNEQFF.

This clonotype was counted at least ten times. The chain carries TRBV7-3 and TRBJ2-2; 11 bases match TRBD1. The CDR3 runs 15 residues. Trimming at V came to 5 bases and at J to 4 bases, leaving 3 bases not matched to a gene. Germline CDR1 SGHTA, CDR2 FQGTGA. CDR3 nucleotide sequence: TGTGCCAGCAGCCCCGGGACAGGGGGCACCGGGGAGCTGTTTTTT. Translating gives CASSPGTGGTGELFF.

This chain uses TRBV7-6 with TRBJ2-5; TRBD2 matches 11 bases. The germline V gene encodes CDR1 SGHVS and CDR2 FNYEAQ. Losses at the gene ends were 5 bases for V and 5 bases for J; bases not matched to a gene: 4. The CDR3 is made up of 14 amino acids. The CDR3, as DNA: TGTGCCAGCAGCGCACTAGCGGGAGTTGAGACCCAGTACTTC. As protein: CASSALAGVETQYF.

V usage is TRBV29-1 and J usage is TRBJ2-2, with D unclear. Trimming pared 4 bases from V and 1 base from J, leaving 7 bases between. This CDR3 has 13 residues. Germline V CDR1 and CDR2: SQVTM, ANQGSEA. CDR3: CSVGNRNTGELFF. The CDR3 DNA reads TGCAGCGTTGGTAACAGGAACACCGGGGAGCTGTTTTTT.

This chain links TRBV10-3 with TRBJ1-1, with no clear D. The CDR3 spans 13 residues. V lost 3 bases and J lost 1, with 6 bases in between. The V gene's germline CDR1 is ENHRY and CDR2 SYGVKD. The CDR3 DNA sequence: TGTGCCATCAGTGAAACGGCGAACACTGAAGCTTTCTTT. This codes for CAISETANTEAFF.

This clonotype came up once. CDR3 coding DNA: TGTGCCAGCAGCCGGACTAGCGGGAGCTTCAATGAGCAGTTCTTC. The encoded protein is CASSRTSGSFNEQFF. The chain carries TRBV12-3 or TRBV12-4 and TRBJ2-1; 13 nucleotides agree with TRBD2. The CDR3 has 15 residues. V dropped 6 bases and J dropped 6; count of bases not matched to a gene: 5.

This clonotype was detected many times. The genes are TRBV20-1 and TRBJ1-1; D not certain. Trimming removed 5 bases at V and 12 bases at J, with 10 bases between. Germline loops: CDR1 DFQATT, CDR2 SNEGSKA (reference sequence). This CDR3 contains 9 residues. CDR3 in DNA: TGCAGTGCTGAACTCTATCCTTTCTTT. Translating gives CSAELYPFF.

Only a few counts were recorded for this clonotype. The chain combines TRBV29-1 with TRBJ2-7; a possible D gene is TRBD1 (6 bases). The CDR3 is made up of 11 amino acids. Germline values: CDR1 SQVTM, CDR2 ANQGSEA. V was pared by 4 bases and J by 2 bases, with 6 bases between. Here the CDR3 DNA reads TGCAGCGTTGGACAGGCCTACGAGCAGTACTTC. Translated, it gives CSVGQAYEQYF.

In this sample, this clonotype turned up a few times. This chain connects TRBV7-2 to TRBJ1-2; D remains unclear. The CDR3 runs 15 residues. Trimming pared 1 base from V and 8 bases from J, leaving 17 bases between. Germline loops: CDR1 SGHTA, CDR2 FQGNSA. CDR3 coding DNA: TGTGCCAGCAGCTTAGTGGACGGCTCCTCGGCGGGCTACACCTTC. This gives the protein CASSLVDGSSAGYTF.

Ten or more counts support this clonotype. V is TRBV27 and J is TRBJ1-5, with a tentative D call TRBD1 (5 bases). There are 13 residues in the CDR3. Germline V gene lookup returns CDR1 MNHEY and CDR2 SMNVEV (reference sequence). The V and J ends lost 4 bases and 9 bases respectively, with 13 bases between them. The CDR3 here is CASSSGVGGPQHF. In DNA form, the CDR3 reads TGTGCCAGCAGTTCAGGCGTTGGGGGGCCCCAGCATTTT.

The table lists this clonotype with a few counts. The chain employs TRBV9 and TRBJ2-1; the match to TRBD2 covers 8 bases. The trim removed 0 bases at V and 8 bases at J, leaving 4 bases unmatched. CDR1 is SGDLS and CDR2 is YYNGEE in the germline V gene. CDR3 length: 14 amino acids. The CDR3 is CASSVGSGSDEQFF. The CDR3 coding sequence is TGTGCCAGCAGCGTAGGGAGCGGGAGCGATGAGCAGTTCTTC.

The sample holds many counts of this clonotype. The chain has TRBV12-5 and TRBJ2-1; 12 bases fit TRBD1. CDR1 is LGHNT and CDR2 is FRNRAP in the germline V gene. Germline trimming cut 2 bases from V and 13 bases from J; bases unmatched to any gene: 18. This CDR3 is built from 18 residues. The CDR3 protein is CASGLISGTGGTGPNQFF. The CDR3 coding sequence is TGTGCTAGTGGTTTGATCTCTGGGACAGGGGGCACAGGACCAAACCAGTTCTTC.

The chain combines TRBV27 with TRBJ2-2; D might be TRBD1 (5 bases). The CDR3 extends over 14 amino acids. The V end lost 2 bases, the J end lost 7 bases, and 11 bases lay between the germline ends. The V gene's germline CDR1 is MNHEY and CDR2 SMNVEV (reference sequence). The CDR3 DNA reads as TGTGCCAGCAGTTTAGCCAGGGTGGGCGGGGAGCTGTTTTTT. Translation: CASSLARVGGELFF.

This clonotype was observed at least ten times. The gene calls are TRBV20-1 and TRBJ2-3; D uncertain. CDR1 and CDR2 (germline): DFQATT, SNEGSKA (reference sequence). The CDR3 is 16 amino acids. The V end was cut by 0 bases, the J end by 2 bases, with 15 bases between. CDR3 amino acids: CSARDPWGTYTDTQYF. CDR3 bases: TGCAGTGCTAGAGATCCGTGGGGAACCTACACAGATACGCAGTATTTT.

This clonotype came up many times. V and J are TRBV5-1 and TRBJ1-1; possibly TRBD1 for D (5 bases). The germline V and J ends were trimmed by 6 bases and 6 bases, with 15 bases remaining between them. Germline CDR1 SGHRS, CDR2 YFSETQ. The CDR3 spans 13 residues. Here the CDR3 DNA reads TGCGCCAGCACGGGGGACGGTGGCGCTGAAGCTTTCTTT. Amino acids: CASTGDGGAEAFF.

This clonotype has a handful of counts. The chain couples TRBV7-2 to TRBJ1-4; 8 nucleotides match TRBD1. V gave up 5 bases and J gave up 7 bases; unmatched junction bases: 9. The CDR3 runs to 15 residues. CDR1 SGHTA and CDR2 FQGNSA come from the germline V gene. The CDR3 region has the DNA TGTGCCAGCAGCCCAGACAGGGGTGTTCGTGAAAAACTGTTTTTT. Its protein product is CASSPDRGVREKLFF.

This chain links TRBV25-1 with TRBJ1-5; no reliable D call. CDR3 size: 13 residues. Germline-derived CDR1 and CDR2 are MGHDK and SYGVNS. Trimming shortened V by 8 bases and J by 6 bases, and 14 bases separated the two germline ends. DNA of the CDR3: TGTGCCAGCTCTGGTGGTGAGGGTCAGCCCCAGCATTTT. Translated: CASSGGEGQPQHF.

In its sample, this clonotype was seen a few times. The chain uses TRBV4-3 and TRBJ2-3, with a tentative D call TRBD1 (6 bases). This CDR3 has 15 amino acids. V was cut by 1 base and J by 5 bases, with 13 bases left in between. CDR1 LGHNA and CDR2 YSLEER come from the germline V gene. CDR3 in DNA: TGCGCCAGCAGCCAAGGCTTCCGAGGGGGAGATACGCAGTATTTT. Translated: CASSQGFRGGDTQYF.

The chain is built from TRBV29-1 and TRBJ2-1; the D gene could be TRBD1 or TRBD2 (5 bases each). Trimming took off 7 bases at V and 7 bases at J, with 17 bases between the two ends. Germline V gene data show CDR1 as SQVTM and CDR2 as ANQGSEA. The CDR3 has 13 residues. CDR3 in amino acids: CSEGPSSLNEQFF. As DNA, the CDR3 is TGCAGCGAGGGACCCTCGAGTCTTAATGAGCAGTTCTTC.

In its sample, this clonotype was seen many times. J is TRBJ2-5 and V is TRBV7-6, with D perhaps given as TRBD1 or TRBD2 (6 bases each). This CDR3 spans 16 amino acids. Germline CDR1 reads SGHVS; CDR2 reads FNYEAQ. With 5 bases removed from V and 3 bases from J, the gap between germline ends came to 19 bases. CDR3 in DNA: TGTGCCAGCAGCGGGGGGCTTTCCCAACGGGAAGAGACCCAGTACTTC. Translating gives CASSGGLSQREETQYF.

This clonotype was counted ten times or more. The gene calls are TRBV6-2 or TRBV6-3 and TRBJ1-1; no clear D. V lost 6 bases to trimming and J lost 4 bases, with 15 bases between them. The CDR3 runs 14 residues. Germline lookup yields CDR1 MNHEY and CDR2 SVGEGT. For the CDR3, the DNA is TGTGCCAGCAGCCTAACAGACGCTGGCACTGAAGCTTTCTTT. Protein sequence: CASSLTDAGTEAFF.

This chain joins TRBV28 and TRBJ1-2; D not certain. CDR1 and CDR2 (germline): MDHEN, SYDVKM. CDR3 length: 14 residues. V lost 5 bases to trimming and J lost 4 bases, with 14 bases between them. CDR3 residues: CASSPAGTGYGYTF. The CDR3 DNA reads TGTGCCAGCAGTCCCGCAGGAACCGGCTATGGCTACACCTTC.

In its sample, this clonotype was seen many times. The chain links TRBV29-1 to TRBJ2-5; 8 bases line up with TRBD2. V lost 3 bases and J lost 1; bases outside the gene matches: 7. CDR3 length: 15 residues. Germline CDR1 and CDR2: SQVTM and ANQGSEA. The CDR3 region is CSVDGTRGTQETQYF. The CDR3, as DNA: TGCAGCGTTGATGGGACTAGGGGGACCCAAGAGACCCAGTACTTC.

The V call is TRBV4-1, the J call TRBJ2-1, with TRBD2 matching over 12 bases. J gave up 4 bases and V 3 bases, and 7 bases lay outside the gene matches. The CDR3 length is 17 residues. Germline-derived CDR1 and CDR2 are MGHRA and YSYEKL. The CDR3 region has the DNA TGCGCCAGCAGCCACCGACTAGCGGGAGTAAAATACAATGAGCAGTTCTTC. Translated: CASSHRLAGVKYNEQFF.

On this clonotype itself: The CDR3 end shows no conserved phenylalanine or tryptophan, and so a read error is likely. V usage is TRBV6-1 and J usage is TRBJ2-7; TRBD1 matches 8 bases. The CDR3 has 13 amino acids. Trimming at V came to 10 bases and at J to 0 bases, leaving 5 bases not matched to a gene. Germline CDR1 and CDR2: MNHNS and SASEGT. The CDR3 region is CAIGQGASYEQYL. CDR3 DNA: TGTGCCATCGGACAGGGCGCCTCCTACGAGCAGTACCTC.

The chain employs TRBV25-1 and TRBJ1-3, with no clear D. The V and J ends lost 7 bases and 5 bases respectively, with 12 bases between them. CDR3 length equals 13 residues. Germline V gives CDR1 MGHDK, CDR2 SYGVNS. The CDR3 DNA reads TGTGCCAGCACTGGGGTCAGGAGAAACACCATATATTTT. Encoded protein: CASTGVRRNTIYF.

This clonotype was seen a few times. At one of its ends the junction is not consistent with the germline gene, which may arise from a read error. This chain connects TRBV11-3 to TRBJ1-1; D possibly corresponds to TRBD1 (5 bases). Germline lookup yields CDR1 SGHNT and CDR2 YENEEA. CDR3 length: 16 amino acids. CDR3 nucleotide sequence: TGTGCCAGCAGCTTAGACGGGGGTCAGCCAGGCTCTGAAGCTTCCTTT. Amino acid sequence: CASSLDGGQPGSEASF.

The sample holds many counts of this clonotype. The gene calls are TRBV27 and TRBJ2-6; weak D call: TRBD1 (5 bases). The V end was cut by 1 base, the J end by 0 bases, with 10 bases between. The CDR3 extends over 17 amino acids. Germline V lookup: CDR1 MNHEY, CDR2 SMNVEV (reference sequence). Written as DNA, the CDR3 is TGTGCCAGCAGTTTATGGGGCACCGGCTCTGGGGCCAACGTCCTGACTTTC. It yields the protein CASSLWGTGSGANVLTF.

The rearrangement links TRBV27 to TRBJ2-7; the match to TRBD2 covers 7 bases. The V gene end was trimmed by 8 bases and the J gene end by 1 base; junction bases not matched to a gene: 8. The germline gives CDR1 MNHEY, CDR2 SMNVEV (reference sequence). This CDR3 contains 14 residues. This chain's CDR3 is CASCRDGGSYEQYF. The CDR3 nucleotides read TGTGCCAGCTGCCGGGACGGGGGGTCCTACGAGCAGTACTTC.